This entry lists 2 T cell receptor beta chains sequenced from one sample in a study of beta chain features in type 1 diabetes. Study results and caveats: Moderate yet significant TCRB CDR3 shortening was seen in Type 1 diabetes patients in all four CD4+ subsets.

These receptors lack a known antigen. Since all of the isolated RNA was reverse transcribed, expressed TCRB transcripts were what got sequenced. Sequencing used immunoSEQ multiplex PCR; TCRdb keeps in-frame clones, though not all of them. The repertoire holds 250,000 to 300,000 clones, with less than 30% as singletons. What was sequenced was naive CD4+ T cells from blood. All receptors come from a woman aged 25 to 39 with type 1 diabetes.

This CDR3 is CASSAGLADSYEQYF. In nucleotides, the CDR3 is TGTGCCAGCAGCGCGGGACTAGCGGACTCCTACGAGCAGTACTTC. The rearrangement links TRBV9 to TRBJ2-7; 11 bases are a match to TRBD2. With 3 bases clipped from V and 0 bases from J, the junction kept 2 bases outside the gene matches. The CDR3 totals 15 residues. Germline lookup yields CDR1 SGDLS and CDR2 YYNGEE.

In its sample, this clone was seen a few times. This chain connects TRBV27 to TRBJ1-2; D might be TRBD1 (5 bases). V lost 0 bases and J 5 bases, leaving 7 bases between the germline ends. From germline, CDR1 is MNHEY and CDR2 SMNVEV (reference sequence). The CDR3 is 13 amino acids. DNA of the CDR3: TGTGCCAGCAGTTTATCTGGGGGGTATGGCTACACCTTC. Protein product: CASSLSGGYGYTF.